The source of this T cell receptor (beta chain) is a study of blood T cell repertoires in COVID-19. CDR1 and CDR2 (germline): MNHEY, SMNVEV (reference sequence). V gave up 5 bases and J gave up 5 bases, with 19 bases separating them. This CDR3 has 15 residues. The assay was immunoSEQ multiplex PCR, and TCRdb's table has in-frame clones only and misses some. Among roughly 310,000 clones listed, roughly 90% were seen once. Input material: peripheral blood. The chain links TRBV27 to TRBJ2-7; possible D gene TRBD1, 5 bases. This TCR came from a woman aged 45-59 years with active or convalescent COVID-19. CDR3 coding DNA: TGTGCCAGCAGTACCTTCCAGGGAAAATCCCACGAGCAGTACTTC. Protein sequence: CASSTFQGKSHEQYF.